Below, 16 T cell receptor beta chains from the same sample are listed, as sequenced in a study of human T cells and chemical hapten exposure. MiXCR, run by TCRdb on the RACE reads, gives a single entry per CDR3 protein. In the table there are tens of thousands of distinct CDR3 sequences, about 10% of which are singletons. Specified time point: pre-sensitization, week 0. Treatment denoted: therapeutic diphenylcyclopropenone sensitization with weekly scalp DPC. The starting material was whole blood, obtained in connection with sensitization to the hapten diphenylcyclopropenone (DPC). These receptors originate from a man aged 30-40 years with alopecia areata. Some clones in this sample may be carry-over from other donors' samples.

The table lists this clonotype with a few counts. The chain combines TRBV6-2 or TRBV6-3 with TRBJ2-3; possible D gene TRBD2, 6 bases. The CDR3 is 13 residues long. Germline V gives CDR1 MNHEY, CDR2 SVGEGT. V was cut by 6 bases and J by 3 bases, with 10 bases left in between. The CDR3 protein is CASRTGTTDTQYF. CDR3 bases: TGTGCCAGCAGAACCGGGACTACAGATACGCAGTATTTT.

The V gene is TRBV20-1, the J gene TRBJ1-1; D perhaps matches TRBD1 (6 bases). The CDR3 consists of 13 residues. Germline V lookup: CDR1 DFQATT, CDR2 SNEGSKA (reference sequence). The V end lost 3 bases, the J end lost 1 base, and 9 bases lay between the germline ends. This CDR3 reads CSASTGWNTEAFF. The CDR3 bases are TGCAGTGCTAGTACAGGGTGGAACACTGAAGCTTTCTTT.

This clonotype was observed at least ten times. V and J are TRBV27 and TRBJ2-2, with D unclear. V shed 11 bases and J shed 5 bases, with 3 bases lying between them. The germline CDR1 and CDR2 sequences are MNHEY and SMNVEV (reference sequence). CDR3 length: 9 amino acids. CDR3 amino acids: CAGTGELFF. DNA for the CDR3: TGTGCCGGAACCGGGGAGCTGTTTTTT.

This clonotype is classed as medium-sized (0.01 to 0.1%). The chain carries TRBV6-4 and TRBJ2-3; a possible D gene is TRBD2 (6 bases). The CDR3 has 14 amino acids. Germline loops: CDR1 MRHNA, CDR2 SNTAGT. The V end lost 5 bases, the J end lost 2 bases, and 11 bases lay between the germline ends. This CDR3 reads CASSISGSTDTQYF. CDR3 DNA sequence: TGTGCCAGCAGTATTAGCGGTTCCACAGATACGCAGTATTTT.

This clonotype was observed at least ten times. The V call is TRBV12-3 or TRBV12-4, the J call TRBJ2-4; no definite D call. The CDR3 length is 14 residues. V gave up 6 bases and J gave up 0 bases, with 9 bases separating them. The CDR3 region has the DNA TGTGCCAGCAGCAAGATGCTAGCCAAAAACATTCAGTACTTC. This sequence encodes CASSKMLAKNIQYF.

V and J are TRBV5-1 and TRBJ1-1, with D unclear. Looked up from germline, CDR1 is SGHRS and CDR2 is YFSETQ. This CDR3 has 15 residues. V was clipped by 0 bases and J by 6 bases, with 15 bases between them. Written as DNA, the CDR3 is TGCGCCAGCAGCTTGGAGGGAAGAAAGTCAGCTGAAGCTTTCTTT. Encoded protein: CASSLEGRKSAEAFF.

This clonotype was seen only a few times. CDR3 sequence (DNA): TGTGCCAGCAGCCCTCTGGTAGCGGGGGGCCCCAGAGGGGAGCTGTTTTTT. Amino acid sequence: CASSPLVAGGPRGELFF. J is TRBJ2-2 and V is TRBV7-6, with 10 bases identical to TRBD2. This CDR3 is 17 amino acids long. The J segment lost 8 bases and the V segment lost 5 bases, leaving 14 bases of the junction unmatched. CDR1 is SGHVS, CDR2 FNYEAQ, per germline.

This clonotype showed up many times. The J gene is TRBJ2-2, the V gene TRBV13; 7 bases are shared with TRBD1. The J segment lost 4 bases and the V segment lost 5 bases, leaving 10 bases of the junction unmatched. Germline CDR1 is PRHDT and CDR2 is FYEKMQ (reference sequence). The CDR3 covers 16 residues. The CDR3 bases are TGTGCCAGCAGCCCAGGGCGACAGGGACCCACCGGGGAGCTGTTTTTT. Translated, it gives CASSPGRQGPTGELFF.

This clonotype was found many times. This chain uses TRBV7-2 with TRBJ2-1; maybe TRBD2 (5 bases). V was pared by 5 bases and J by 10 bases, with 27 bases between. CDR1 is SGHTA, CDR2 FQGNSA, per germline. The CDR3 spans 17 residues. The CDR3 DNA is TGTGCCAGCAGCCAAGCACTCCTTTGGGCCGGCCCGGGAGAGCAGTTCTTC. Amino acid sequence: CASSQALLWAGPGEQFF.

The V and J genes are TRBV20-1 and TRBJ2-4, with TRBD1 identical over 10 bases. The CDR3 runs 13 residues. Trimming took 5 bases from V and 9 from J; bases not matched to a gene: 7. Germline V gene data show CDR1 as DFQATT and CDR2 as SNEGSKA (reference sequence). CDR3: CSAQGQGSIIQYF. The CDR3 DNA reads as TGCAGTGCTCAGGGACAGGGGAGTATCATTCAGTACTTC.

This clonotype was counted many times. The CDR3 sequence: CATSNRGSANVLTF. DNA of the CDR3: TGTGCCACCAGTAACAGGGGGTCCGCCAACGTCCTGACTTTC. The chain links TRBV24-1 to TRBJ2-6; 8 nucleotides agree with TRBD1. Trimming cost V 6 bases and J 7 bases; bases outside gene matches: 4. The CDR3 sequence is 14 residues long. Germline CDR1 is KGHDR and CDR2 is SFDVKD.

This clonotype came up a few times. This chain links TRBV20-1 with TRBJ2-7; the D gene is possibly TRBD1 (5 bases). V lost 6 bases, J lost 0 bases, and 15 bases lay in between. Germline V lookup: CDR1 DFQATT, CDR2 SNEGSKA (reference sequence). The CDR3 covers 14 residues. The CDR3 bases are TGCAGTGCAAGGGGCTACCCGAGCTCCTACGAGCAGTACTTC. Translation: CSARGYPSSYEQYF.

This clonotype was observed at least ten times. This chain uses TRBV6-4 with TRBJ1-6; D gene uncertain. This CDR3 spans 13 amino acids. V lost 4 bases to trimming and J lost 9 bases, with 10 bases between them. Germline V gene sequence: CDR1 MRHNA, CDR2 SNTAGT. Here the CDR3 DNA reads TGTGCCAGCAGTGTCCAGATTGGTTCACCCCTCCACTTT. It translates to CASSVQIGSPLHF.

The CDR3 coding sequence is TGTGCCAGCAGCTTAGAGGTGGGGGAAGCTTTCTTT. Translated: CASSLEVGEAFF. The gene calls are TRBV28 and TRBJ1-1; D remains ambiguous. Trimming shortened V by 6 bases and J by 8 bases, and 13 bases separated the two germline ends. This CDR3 comprises 12 residues. Germline CDR1 is MDHEN and CDR2 is SYDVKM.

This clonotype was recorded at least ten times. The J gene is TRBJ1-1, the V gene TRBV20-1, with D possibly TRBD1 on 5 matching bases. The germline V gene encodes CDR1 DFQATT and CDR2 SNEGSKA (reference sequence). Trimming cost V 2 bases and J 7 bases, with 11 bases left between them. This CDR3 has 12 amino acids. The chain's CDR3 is CSARWGGDEAFF. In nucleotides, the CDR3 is TGCAGTGCTAGATGGGGAGGGGATGAAGCTTTCTTT.

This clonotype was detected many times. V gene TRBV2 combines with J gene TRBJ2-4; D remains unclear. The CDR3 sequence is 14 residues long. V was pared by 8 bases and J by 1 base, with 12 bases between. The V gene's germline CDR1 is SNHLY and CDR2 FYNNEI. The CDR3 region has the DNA TGTGCCAGCGTGGACCCCGGGGCCAAAAACATTCAGTACTTC. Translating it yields CASVDPGAKNIQYF.